Following are 26 T cell receptor beta chains from one sample sequenced in a study of low-dose radiotherapy and immunotherapy resistance in tumors. Time point meaning: after trial treatment. Treatment specified: LDRT plus nivolumab, ipilimumab, low-dose cyclophosphamide and aspirin (RACIN trial). TRAV- and TRBV-specific primers, spanning alpha and beta chains, primed first-strand cDNA. The TCRs were subjected to amplification over approximately 19 PCR cycles employing a constant-region primer in conjunction with a V-primer adapter. From the reads, TCRdb called clonotypes with MiXCR, one entry per CDR3 protein. The sample lists about 60,000 distinct CDR3 sequences, about a quarter occurring once. Sequenced here: PBMCs, sampled after low-dose radiotherapy plus immunotherapy. These receptors all stem from a male donor with prostate cancer.

This clonotype has ten or more counts. The genes are TRBV7-9 and TRBJ1-5; D not certain. The CDR3 is 13 amino acids. Looked up from germline, CDR1 is SEHNR and CDR2 is FQNEAQ (reference sequence). Trimming pared 5 bases from V and 5 bases from J, leaving 10 bases between. In nucleotides, the CDR3 is TGTGCCAGCAGCCAAAACGGTGATCAGCCCCAGCATTTT. Translating gives CASSQNGDQPQHF.

This clonotype was observed at least ten times. The gene calls are TRBV19 and TRBJ2-6; possibly TRBD1 for D (5 bases). Between the trimmed V and J ends, which lost 4 bases and 3 bases, there was a span of 10 bases. CDR1 and CDR2 (germline): LNHDA, SQIVND (reference sequence). The CDR3 contains 15 residues. CDR3 region: CASSTQGFGANVLTF. For the CDR3, the DNA is TGTGCCAGTAGTACCCAGGGTTTTGGGGCCAACGTCCTGACTTTC.

In regard to this clonotype: The junction does not match germline at one end; this may be a read error. V is TRBV10-3 and J is TRBJ2-1; a weak D match, TRBD1 (6 bases). The V gene's germline CDR1 is ENHRY and CDR2 SYGVKD. The CDR3 runs 13 residues. The CDR3 region has the DNA TGTGCCATCAGGATGGACAGCGGCAATGAGCAGATCTTC. It codes for CAIRMDSGNEQIF.

This clonotype was picked up many times. J is TRBJ1-5 and V is TRBV10-3, with a possible D match to TRBD1 (5 bases). The CDR3 covers 13 residues. In germline, CDR1 is ENHRY, CDR2 SYGVKD. Trimming removed 10 bases at V and 6 bases at J, with 16 bases between. The CDR3 protein is CATGPGTSQPQHF. The CDR3 region has the DNA TGTGCCACCGGGCCAGGGACGAGTCAGCCCCAGCATTTT.

This clonotype was counted many times. The chain joins TRBV20-1 to TRBJ1-1; possible D gene TRBD1, 5 bases. Germline V gives CDR1 DFQATT, CDR2 SNEGSKA (reference sequence). V gave up 2 bases and J gave up 2 bases, with 12 bases separating them. The CDR3 has 14 residues. The CDR3 DNA sequence: TGCAGTGCTAGAAAAGGCAGGGTAAACACTGAAGCTTTCTTT. Amino acids: CSARKGRVNTEAFF.

This clonotype has a count of ten or more. The V and J genes are TRBV7-3 and TRBJ2-5; 8 positions agree with TRBD2. The J segment lost 1 base and the V segment lost 5 bases, leaving 3 bases of the junction unmatched. The germline V gene has CDR1 SGHTA and CDR2 FQGTGA. CDR3 length equals 14 residues. CDR3 region: CASSIGTSQETQYF. CDR3 DNA sequence: TGTGCCAGCAGCATTGGGACTAGCCAAGAGACCCAGTACTTC.

This clonotype was seen at least ten times. The chain couples TRBV28 to TRBJ1-1; D is perhaps TRBD1 (6 bases). The CDR3 sequence is 14 residues long. Trimming took 6 bases from V and 6 from J, leaving 17 bases between them. Germline V gives CDR1 MDHEN, CDR2 SYDVKM. CDR3 sequence (DNA): TGTGCCAGCAGAACAGGGTTTGTTCGTGCTGAAGCTTTCTTT. This gives the protein CASRTGFVRAEAFF.

Concerning this clonotype: The DNA is omitted, as the CDR3 cannot be located on it reliably, and the CDR3 follows TCRdb's listing. The J gene is TRBJ2-2, the V gene TRBV19; the table's D call, TRBD1, was not checked against the DNA. Germline CDR1 reads LNHDA; CDR2 reads SQIVND (reference sequence). The CDR3 length is 15 residues, termini included. Here the CDR3 reads CASIQTGGGELFFFF.

This sequence joins TRBV12-3 or TRBV12-4 and TRBJ1-5; TRBD1 is a possible D gene (6 bases). This CDR3 has 15 residues. V lost 6 bases and J 3 bases, leaving 15 bases between the germline ends. The CDR3 sequence is CASSVGGQNNQPQHF. DNA of the CDR3: TGTGCCAGCAGCGTCGGCGGACAGAACAATCAGCCCCAGCATTTT.

This clonotype appeared a few times. The chain couples TRBV20-1 to TRBJ1-1; no firm D call. The germline CDR1 and CDR2 sequences are DFQATT and SNEGSKA (reference sequence). This CDR3 region has 15 residues. The ends were cut back, 0 bases at V and 1 base at J, with 12 bases in the middle. In nucleotides, the CDR3 is TGCAGTGCTAGAGATGGGAAATGGGAGAACACTGAAGCTTTCTTT. Translated: CSARDGKWENTEAFF.

This clonotype was picked up many times. The V gene is TRBV12-3 or TRBV12-4, the J gene TRBJ1-6; TRBD1 aligns across 10 bases. The CDR3 spans 14 residues. V lost 0 bases, J lost 13 bases, and 3 bases stayed unmatched. This CDR3 is CASSLAGQGYPLHF. The DNA of the CDR3 is TGTGCCAGCAGTTTAGCGGGACAGGGGTATCCCCTCCACTTT.

This clonotype appeared many times. V gene TRBV20-1 combines with J gene TRBJ2-1; TRBD2 is a possible D gene (6 bases). Trimming stripped 1 base from V and 1 base from J, with 29 bases between. In germline, CDR1 is DFQATT, CDR2 SNEGSKA (reference sequence). CDR3 length: 21 amino acids. CDR3 amino acids: CSARAVQGDPLGLRSYNEQFF. Written as DNA, the CDR3 is TGCAGTGCTAGAGCGGTTCAAGGGGATCCGTTGGGACTTAGGTCCTACAATGAGCAGTTCTTC.

This clonotype was seen repeatedly, ten times or more. The gene calls are TRBV7-3 and TRBJ2-5; D is possibly TRBD1 or TRBD2 (5 bases each). Germline values: CDR1 SGHTA, CDR2 FQGTGA. This CDR3 contains 15 residues. Trimming removed 1 base from V and 2 bases from J, with 11 bases in between. The CDR3 sequence: CASSLNEGRQETQYF. The CDR3 DNA reads TGTGCCAGCAGCTTAAATGAGGGACGTCAAGAGACCCAGTACTTC.

This chain joins TRBV13 and TRBJ2-3, with 8 nucleotides matching TRBD2. In germline, CDR1 is PRHDT, CDR2 FYEKMQ (reference sequence). J gave up 6 bases and V 5 bases, and 13 bases lay outside the gene matches. The CDR3 loop spans 16 amino acids. This CDR3 reads CASSHTEAGAADTQYF. Here the CDR3 DNA reads TGTGCCAGCAGCCACACCGAAGCGGGAGCAGCCGATACGCAGTATTTT.

This clonotype was counted at least ten times. J is TRBJ1-1 and V is TRBV7-2, with 8 nucleotides matching TRBD1. The CDR3 runs 17 residues. Germline loops: CDR1 SGHTA, CDR2 FQGNSA. V shed 4 bases, J shed 1 base, and the junction held 11 bases outside the gene matches. In DNA form, the CDR3 reads TGTGCCAGCAGCTCAGGACAGGGAAGCAATCCGAACACTGAAGCTTTCTTT. Protein product: CASSSGQGSNPNTEAFF.

This clonotype has only a few counts. The chain is built from TRBV5-1 and TRBJ2-4; D gene uncertain. Per the germline V gene, CDR1 is SGHRS and CDR2 is YFSETQ. The CDR3 loop spans 16 amino acids. The ends were cut back, 0 bases at V and 0 bases at J, with 10 bases in the middle. CDR3 nucleotides: TGCGCCAGCAGCTTGGAGGCAGGAATAGCCAAAAACATTCAGTACTTC. Protein: CASSLEAGIAKNIQYF.

This clonotype was detected a few times. Here the CDR3 reads CAWTGRMGTTEAFF. In DNA, the CDR3 is TGTGCCTGGACAGGACGGATGGGGACCACTGAAGCTTTCTTT. This chain joins TRBV30 and TRBJ1-1; tentatively, D is TRBD1 (5 bases). The CDR3 has 14 amino acids. V was cut by 4 bases and J by 4 bases, with 16 bases left in between. Germline V gene sequence: CDR1 GTSNPN, CDR2 SVGIG (reference sequence).

This clonotype occurred many times. The chain uses TRBV20-1 and TRBJ2-5; D unclear. CDR3 length: 13 residues. V dropped 2 bases and J dropped 4 bases, with 11 bases sitting between them. Germline V lookup: CDR1 DFQATT, CDR2 SNEGSKA (reference sequence). CDR3 coding DNA: TGCAGTGCTAGACTCTGGGGTCCAGAGACCCAGTACTTC. This sequence encodes CSARLWGPETQYF.

This chain connects TRBV4-2 to TRBJ2-1, with 11 nucleotides matching TRBD2. Germline V gives CDR1 LGHNA, CDR2 YNFKEQ. The CDR3 has 18 amino acids. With V trimmed by 0 bases and J by 0 bases, 4 bases remained unmatched. CDR3 protein: CASSQETSGTNSYNEQFF. The CDR3 DNA reads as TGTGCCAGCAGCCAAGAGACTAGCGGGACTAACTCCTACAATGAGCAGTTCTTC.

This clonotype occurred many times. CDR3 in amino acids: CASTPDRMNTEAFF. The CDR3 nucleotides are TGTGCCAGCACCCCGGACAGAATGAACACTGAAGCTTTCTTT. This chain links TRBV6-1 with TRBJ1-1, with a possible D match to TRBD1 (6 bases). The CDR3 loop spans 14 amino acids. Germline assignment: CDR1 MNHNS and CDR2 SASEGT. V was shortened by 7 bases and J by 0 bases, with 12 bases between the two germline ends.

This clonotype was seen at least ten times. This chain joins TRBV7-9 and TRBJ2-1; D is undetermined. The CDR3 extends over 14 amino acids. V lost 6 bases and J lost 0, with 9 bases in between. The germline V gene encodes CDR1 SEHNR and CDR2 FQNEAQ (reference sequence). CDR3 nucleotide sequence: TGTGCCAGCAGAAATAAGAGCTCCTACAATGAGCAGTTCTTC. Translating it yields CASRNKSSYNEQFF.

This clonotype was seen at least ten times. V gene TRBV5-1 combines with J gene TRBJ2-7, with D perhaps TRBD1 (5 bases). Trimming stripped 1 base from V and 2 bases from J, with 7 bases between. CDR1 is SGHRS, CDR2 YFSETQ, per germline. The length of the CDR3 is 13 residues. This CDR3 reads CASSLQGPYEQYF. The DNA for the CDR3 is TGCGCCAGCAGCTTGCAGGGTCCCTACGAGCAGTACTTC.

This clonotype was seen repeatedly, ten times or more. The V gene is TRBV5-4, the J gene TRBJ1-6; D is unresolved. CDR1 and CDR2 (germline): SGHNT, YYREEE (reference sequence). This CDR3 region has 14 residues. Trimming left V 1 base short and J 6 bases short, with 8 bases between. The CDR3 sequence is CASSLNGVNSPLHF. CDR3 nucleotides: TGTGCCAGCAGCTTGAATGGGGTTAATTCACCCCTCCACTTT.

This clonotype showed up just a few times. CDR3 amino acids: CASSLDRATGNTIYF. The DNA of the CDR3 is TGTGCCAGCAGTTTGGACAGGGCAACTGGAAACACCATATATTTT. J is TRBJ1-3 and V is TRBV12-3 or TRBV12-4; TRBD1 aligns across 8 bases. The CDR3 contains 15 residues. V trimming: 3 bases; J trimming: 2 bases; junction bases outside the gene matches: 3.

This clonotype was picked up many times. The chain couples TRBV7-3 to TRBJ2-3, with no clear D. This CDR3 has 14 residues. Germline loops: CDR1 SGHTA, CDR2 FQGTGA. The V and J ends lost 5 bases and 2 bases respectively, with 11 bases between them. This CDR3 reads CASSLQSFTDTQYF. The CDR3 DNA is TGTGCCAGCAGCCTACAAAGCTTCACAGATACGCAGTATTTT. The whole variable domain, remainder taken from reference TRBV7-3 and TRBJ2-3, is GAGVSQTPSNKVTEKGKYVELRCDPISGHTALYWYRQSLGQGPEFLIYFQGTGAADDSGLPNDRFFAVRPEGSVSTLKIQRTERGDSAVYLCASSLQSFTDTQYFGPGTRLTVL.

This clonotype was picked up many times. The rearrangement uses TRBV5-6 and TRBJ2-7; 8 bases align to TRBD1. Losses at the gene ends were 4 bases for V and 5 bases for J; bases not matched to a gene: 8. The germline V gene encodes CDR1 SGHDT and CDR2 YYEEEE. The CDR3 is 14 amino acids. CDR3 residues: CASSTEPTGDEQYF. The CDR3 DNA reads TGTGCCAGCAGCACCGAGCCGACAGGGGACGAGCAGTACTTC.